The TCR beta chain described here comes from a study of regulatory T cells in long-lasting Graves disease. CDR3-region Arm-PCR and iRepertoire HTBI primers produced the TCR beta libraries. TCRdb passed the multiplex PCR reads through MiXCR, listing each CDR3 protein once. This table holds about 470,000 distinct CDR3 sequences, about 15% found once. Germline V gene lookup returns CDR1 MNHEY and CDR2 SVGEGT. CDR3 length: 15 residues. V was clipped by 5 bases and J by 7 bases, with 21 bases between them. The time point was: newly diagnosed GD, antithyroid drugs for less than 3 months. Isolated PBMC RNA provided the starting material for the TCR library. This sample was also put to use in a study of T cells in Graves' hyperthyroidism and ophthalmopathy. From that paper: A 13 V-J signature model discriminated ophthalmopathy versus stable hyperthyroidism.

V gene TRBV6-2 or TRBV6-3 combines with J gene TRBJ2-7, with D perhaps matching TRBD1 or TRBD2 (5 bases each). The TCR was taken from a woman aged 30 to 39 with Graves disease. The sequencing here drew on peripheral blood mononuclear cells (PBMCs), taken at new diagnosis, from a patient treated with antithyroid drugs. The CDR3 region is CASSRRTHQGGEQYF. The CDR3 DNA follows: TGTGCCAGCAGTCGGCGGACTCATCAGGGCGGGGAGCAGTACTTC.